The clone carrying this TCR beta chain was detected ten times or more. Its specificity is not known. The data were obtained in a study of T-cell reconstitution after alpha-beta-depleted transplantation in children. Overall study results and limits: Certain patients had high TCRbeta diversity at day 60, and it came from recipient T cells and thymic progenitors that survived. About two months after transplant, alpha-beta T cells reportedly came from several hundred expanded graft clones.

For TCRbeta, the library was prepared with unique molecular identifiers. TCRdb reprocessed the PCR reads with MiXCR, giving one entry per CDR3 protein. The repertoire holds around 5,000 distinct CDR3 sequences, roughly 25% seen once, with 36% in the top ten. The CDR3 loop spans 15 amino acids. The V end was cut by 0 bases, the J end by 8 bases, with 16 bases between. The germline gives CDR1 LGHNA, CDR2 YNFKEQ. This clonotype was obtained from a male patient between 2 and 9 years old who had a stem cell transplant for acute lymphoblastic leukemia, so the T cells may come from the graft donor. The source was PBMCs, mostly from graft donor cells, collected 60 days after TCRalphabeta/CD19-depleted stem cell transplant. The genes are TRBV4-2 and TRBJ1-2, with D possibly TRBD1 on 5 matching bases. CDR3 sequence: CASSQDEGRRFGYTF. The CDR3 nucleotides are TGTGCCAGCAGCCAAGATGAGGGACGCCGCTTCGGCTACACCTTC.